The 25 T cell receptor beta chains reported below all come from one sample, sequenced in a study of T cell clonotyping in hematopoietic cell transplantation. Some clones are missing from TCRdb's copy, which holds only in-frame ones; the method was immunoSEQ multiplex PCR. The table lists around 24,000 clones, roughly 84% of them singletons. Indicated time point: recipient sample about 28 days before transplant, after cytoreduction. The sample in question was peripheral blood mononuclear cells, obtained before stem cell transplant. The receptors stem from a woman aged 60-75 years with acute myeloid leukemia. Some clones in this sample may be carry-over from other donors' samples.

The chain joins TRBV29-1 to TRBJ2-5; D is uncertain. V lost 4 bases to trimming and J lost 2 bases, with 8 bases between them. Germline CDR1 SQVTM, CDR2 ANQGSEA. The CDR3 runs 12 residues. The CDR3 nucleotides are TGCAGCGTTGGGCGCCCTCAAGAGACCCAGTACTTC. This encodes CSVGRPQETQYF.

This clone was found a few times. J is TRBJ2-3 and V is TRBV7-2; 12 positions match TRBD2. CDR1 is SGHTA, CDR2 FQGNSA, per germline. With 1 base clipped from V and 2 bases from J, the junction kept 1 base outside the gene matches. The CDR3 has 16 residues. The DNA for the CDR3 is TGTGCCAGCAGCTTAGGACTAGCGGGGGTCACAGATACGCAGTATTTT. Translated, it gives CASSLGLAGVTDTQYF. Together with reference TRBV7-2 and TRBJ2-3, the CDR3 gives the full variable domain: GAGVSQSPSNKVTEKGKDVELRCDPISGHTALYWYRQSLGQGLEFLIYFQGNSAPDKSGLPSDRFSAERTGGSVSTLTIQRTQQEDSAVYLCASSLGLAGVTDTQYFGPGTRLTVL.

The CDR3 loop is CASSSGGWGSPLHF. The CDR3 region has the DNA TGTGCCAGCAGCTCAGGGGGGTGGGGTTCACCCCTCCACTTT. The genes are TRBV7-2 and TRBJ1-6; the match to TRBD1 covers 7 bases. The CDR3 has 14 residues. CDR1 and CDR2 (germline): SGHTA, FQGNSA. V lost 4 bases to trimming and J lost 9 bases; unmatched junction nucleotides: 6.

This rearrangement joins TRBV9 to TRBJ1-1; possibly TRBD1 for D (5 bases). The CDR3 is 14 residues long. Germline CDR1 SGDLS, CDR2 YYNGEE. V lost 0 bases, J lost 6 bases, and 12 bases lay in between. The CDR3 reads CASSVVGGAAEAFF. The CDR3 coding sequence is TGTGCCAGCAGCGTAGTGGGCGGGGCAGCTGAAGCTTTCTTT.

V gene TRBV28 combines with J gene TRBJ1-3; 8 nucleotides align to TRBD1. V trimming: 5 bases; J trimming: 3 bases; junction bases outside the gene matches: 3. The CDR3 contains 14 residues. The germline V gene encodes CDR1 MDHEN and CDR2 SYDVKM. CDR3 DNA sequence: TGTGCCAGCAGTCTCACAGGGGGTGGAAACACCATATATTTT. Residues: CASSLTGGGNTIYF.

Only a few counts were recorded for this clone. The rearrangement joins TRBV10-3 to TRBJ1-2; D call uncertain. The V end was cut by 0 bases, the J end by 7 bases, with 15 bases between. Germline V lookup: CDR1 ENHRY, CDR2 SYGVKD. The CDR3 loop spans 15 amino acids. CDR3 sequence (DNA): TGTGCCATCAGTGAGTCGACTATGGGGAAAGGTGGCTACACCTTC. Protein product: CAISESTMGKGGYTF.

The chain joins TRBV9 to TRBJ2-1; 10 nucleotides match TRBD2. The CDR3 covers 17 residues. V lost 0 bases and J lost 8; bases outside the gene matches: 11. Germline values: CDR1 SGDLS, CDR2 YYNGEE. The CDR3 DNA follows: TGTGCCAGCAGCGTAGGGCTAGCGGGAGCCACTGGGGATGAGCAGTTCTTC. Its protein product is CASSVGLAGATGDEQFF. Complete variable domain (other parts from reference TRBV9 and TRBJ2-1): DSGVTQTPKHLITATGQRVTLRCSPRSGDLSVYWYQQSLDQGLQFLIQYYNGEERAKGNILERFSAQQFPDLHSELNLSSLELGDSALYFCASSVGLAGATGDEQFFGPGTRLTVL.

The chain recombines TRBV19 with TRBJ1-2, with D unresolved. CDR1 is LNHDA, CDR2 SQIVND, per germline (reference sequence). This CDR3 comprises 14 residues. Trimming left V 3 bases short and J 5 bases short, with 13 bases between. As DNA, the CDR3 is TGTGCCAGTAGTATTTTAGGGTCGGTTTATGGCTACACCTTC. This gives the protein CASSILGSVYGYTF.

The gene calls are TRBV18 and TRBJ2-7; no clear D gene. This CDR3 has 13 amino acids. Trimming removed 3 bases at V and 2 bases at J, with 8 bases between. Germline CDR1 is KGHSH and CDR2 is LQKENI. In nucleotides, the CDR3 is TGTGCCAGCTCACCTAGTGGCACCTACGAGCAGTACTTC. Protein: CASSPSGTYEQYF.

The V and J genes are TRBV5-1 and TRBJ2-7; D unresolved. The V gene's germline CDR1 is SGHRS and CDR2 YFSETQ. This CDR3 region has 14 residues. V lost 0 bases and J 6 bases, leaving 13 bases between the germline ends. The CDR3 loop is CASSLESGLSEQYF. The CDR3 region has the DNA TGCGCCAGCAGCTTGGAGTCAGGTCTATCCGAGCAGTACTTC.

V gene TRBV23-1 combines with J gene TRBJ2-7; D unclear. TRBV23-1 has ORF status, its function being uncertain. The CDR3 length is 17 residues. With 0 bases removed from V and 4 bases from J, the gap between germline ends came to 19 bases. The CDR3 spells CASSQSKELRIGYEQYF. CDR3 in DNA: TGCGCCAGCAGTCAATCCAAGGAGCTCCGTATCGGTTACGAGCAGTACTTC.

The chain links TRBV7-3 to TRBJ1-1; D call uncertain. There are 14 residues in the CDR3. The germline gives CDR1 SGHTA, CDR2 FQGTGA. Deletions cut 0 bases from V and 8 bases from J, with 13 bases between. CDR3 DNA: TGTGCCAGCAGCTTAACTGGAAGTGAGGTCGAAGCTTTCTTT. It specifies CASSLTGSEVEAFF.

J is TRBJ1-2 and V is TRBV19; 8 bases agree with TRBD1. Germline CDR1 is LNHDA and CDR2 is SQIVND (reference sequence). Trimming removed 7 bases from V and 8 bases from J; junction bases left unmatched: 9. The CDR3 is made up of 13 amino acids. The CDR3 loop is CASTPTGGWGYTF. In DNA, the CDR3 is TGTGCCAGTACCCCCACAGGGGGATGGGGCTACACCTTC.

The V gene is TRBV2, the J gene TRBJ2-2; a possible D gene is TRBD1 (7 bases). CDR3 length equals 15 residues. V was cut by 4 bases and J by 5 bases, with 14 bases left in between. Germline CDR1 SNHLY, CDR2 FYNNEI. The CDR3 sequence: CASSADRAGTGELFF. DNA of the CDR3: TGTGCCAGCAGTGCCGACAGGGCGGGGACCGGGGAGCTGTTTTTT.

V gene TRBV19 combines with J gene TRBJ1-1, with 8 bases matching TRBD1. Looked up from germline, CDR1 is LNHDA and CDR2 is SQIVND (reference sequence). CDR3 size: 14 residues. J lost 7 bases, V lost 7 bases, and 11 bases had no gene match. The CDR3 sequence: CASTQGATEIEAFF. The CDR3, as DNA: TGTGCCAGTACCCAGGGGGCGACGGAGATTGAAGCTTTCTTT.

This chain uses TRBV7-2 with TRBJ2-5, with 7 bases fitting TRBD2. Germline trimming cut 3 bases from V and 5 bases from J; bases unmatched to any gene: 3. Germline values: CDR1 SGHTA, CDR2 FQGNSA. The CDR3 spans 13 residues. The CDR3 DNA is TGTGCCAGCAGCTTTGCGGGAGCGGAGACCCAGTACTTC. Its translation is CASSFAGAETQYF.

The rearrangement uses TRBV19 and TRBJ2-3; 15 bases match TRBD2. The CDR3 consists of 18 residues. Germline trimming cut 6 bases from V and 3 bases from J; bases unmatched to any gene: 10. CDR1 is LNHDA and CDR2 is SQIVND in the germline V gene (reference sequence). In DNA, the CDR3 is TGTGCCAGTAGCCGGACTAGCGGGAGGGCCTCGTGGACAGATACGCAGTATTTT. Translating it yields CASSRTSGRASWTDTQYF.

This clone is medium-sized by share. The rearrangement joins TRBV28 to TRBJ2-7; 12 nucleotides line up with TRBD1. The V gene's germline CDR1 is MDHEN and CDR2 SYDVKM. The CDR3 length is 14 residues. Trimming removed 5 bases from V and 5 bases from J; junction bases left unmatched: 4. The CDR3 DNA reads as TGTGCCAGCAGTCCCGGGACAGGGGGCCACGAGCAGTACTTC. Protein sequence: CASSPGTGGHEQYF. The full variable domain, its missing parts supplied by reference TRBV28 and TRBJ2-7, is DVKVTQSSRYLVKRTGEKVFLECVQDMDHENMFWYRQDPGLGLRLIYFSYDVKMKEKGDIPEGYSVSREKKERFSLILESASTNQTSMYLCASSPGTGGHEQYFGPGTRLTVT.

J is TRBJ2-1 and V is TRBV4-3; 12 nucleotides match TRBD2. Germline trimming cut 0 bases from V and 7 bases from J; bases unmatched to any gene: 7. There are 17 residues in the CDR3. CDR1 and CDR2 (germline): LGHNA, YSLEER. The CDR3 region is CASSQDWTSGVENEQFF. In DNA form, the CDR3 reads TGCGCCAGCAGCCAAGATTGGACTAGCGGGGTGGAAAATGAGCAGTTCTTC.

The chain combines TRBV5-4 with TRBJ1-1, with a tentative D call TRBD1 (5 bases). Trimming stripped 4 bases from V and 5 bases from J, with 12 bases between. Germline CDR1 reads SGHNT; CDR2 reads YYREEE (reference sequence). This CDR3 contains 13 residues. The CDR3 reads CASSRSGPTEAFF. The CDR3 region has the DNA TGTGCCAGCAGCCGCTCAGGGCCAACTGAAGCTTTCTTT.

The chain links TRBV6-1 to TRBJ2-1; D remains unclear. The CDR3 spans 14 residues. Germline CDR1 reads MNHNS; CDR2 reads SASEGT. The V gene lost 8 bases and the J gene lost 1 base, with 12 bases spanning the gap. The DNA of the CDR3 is TGTGCCAGCGGCGCCTACTATTCCTACAATGAGCAGTTCTTC. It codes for CASGAYYSYNEQFF.

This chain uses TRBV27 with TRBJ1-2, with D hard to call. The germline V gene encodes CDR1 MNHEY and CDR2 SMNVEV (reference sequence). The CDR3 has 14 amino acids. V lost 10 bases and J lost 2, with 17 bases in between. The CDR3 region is CATQPEGRNYGYTF. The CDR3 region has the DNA TGTGCCACCCAACCCGAGGGCAGGAACTATGGCTACACCTTC.

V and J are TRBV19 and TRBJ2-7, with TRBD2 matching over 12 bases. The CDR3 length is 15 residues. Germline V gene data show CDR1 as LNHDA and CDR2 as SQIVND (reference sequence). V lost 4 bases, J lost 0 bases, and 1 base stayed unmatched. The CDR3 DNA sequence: TGTGCCAGTAGTACTAGCGGGAGGGGCTCCTACGAGCAGTACTTC. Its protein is CASSTSGRGSYEQYF.

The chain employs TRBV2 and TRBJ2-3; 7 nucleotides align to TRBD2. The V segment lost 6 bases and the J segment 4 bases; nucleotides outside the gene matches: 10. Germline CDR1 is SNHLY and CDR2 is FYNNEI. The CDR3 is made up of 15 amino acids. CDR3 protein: CASRRLASVPDTQYF. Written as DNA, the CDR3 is TGTGCCAGCAGGCGACTAGCCTCGGTCCCAGATACGCAGTATTTT.

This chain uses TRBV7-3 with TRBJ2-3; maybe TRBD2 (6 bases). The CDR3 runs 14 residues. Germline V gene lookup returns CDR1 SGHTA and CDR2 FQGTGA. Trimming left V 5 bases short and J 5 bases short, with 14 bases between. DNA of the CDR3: TGTGCCAGCAGCACTAGCAGCGGAGGAGATACGCAGTATTTT. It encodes CASSTSSGGDTQYF.